This T cell receptor (beta chain) was identified during a study of regulatory T cells in long-lasting Graves disease. Broader study findings: With persistent disease, TRBV28, TRBJ1-2 and TRBJ2-5 were the favored segments.

This clonotype has at least ten counts. The antigen is undetermined. The germline CDR1 and CDR2 sequences are DFQATT and SNEGSKA (reference sequence). V lost 0 bases and J 3 bases, leaving 15 bases between the germline ends. This CDR3 is built from 15 residues. Time point reported: newly diagnosed GD, antithyroid drugs for less than 3 months. PBMCs were the source of the RNA used for TCR sequencing. Nine milliliters of peripheral blood went into EDTA tubes. The authors built TCR beta libraries using iRepertoire HTBI primers and Arm-PCR of CDR3 regions. Via MiXCR, TCRdb re-called the multiplex PCR reads, giving one row per CDR3 protein. This table has hundreds of thousands of distinct CDR3 sequences, around 16% appearing once. The data also belong to a second study, concerning T cells in Graves' hyperthyroidism and ophthalmopathy.

The rearrangement uses TRBV20-1 and TRBJ2-7; either TRBD1 or TRBD2 may supply D (5 bases each). The specimen was peripheral blood mononuclear cells (PBMCs), collected at new diagnosis, from a patient treated with antithyroid drugs. The receptor was isolated from a middle-aged woman with Graves disease. CDR3 bases: TGCAGTGCTAGAGATGGGACGGCTGGTAACTACGAGCAGTACTTC. Its translation is CSARDGTAGNYEQYF.